This section outlines one T cell receptor beta chain sequence together with its context. What it binds is unknown. The data are from a study of CD8+ T cells in alopecia areata. Germline V gene data show CDR1 as SQVTM and CDR2 as ANQGSEA. Trimming took off 3 bases at V and 3 bases at J, with 13 bases between the two ends. The CDR3 runs to 14 residues. cDNA serving as the sequencing template came from extracted, reverse transcribed RNA. Libraries were prepared by immunoSEQ multiplex PCR; TCRdb keeps only in-frame clonotypes and omits some of them. The repertoire holds hundreds of thousands of clones, with approximately 61% as singletons. Study-level results: Higher clonality than in normal scalp was seen in lesional scalp, especially alopecia totalis/universalis.

This TCR came from a human donor with alopecia areata. Source: CD4+ T cells sorted from blood, taken at week 0. The genes are TRBV29-1 and TRBJ2-3; D gene uncertain. The CDR3 loop is CSVDSLVETDTQYF. The CDR3 DNA reads as TGCAGCGTTGATTCCCTAGTCGAGACAGATACGCAGTATTTT.